This TCR beta chain came from a study of T cell changes during pregnancy in multiple sclerosis. Trimming at V came to 4 bases and at J to 3 bases, leaving 13 bases not matched to a gene. From germline, CDR1 is SGHAT and CDR2 FQNNGV. This CDR3 spans 17 amino acids. Profiled with immunoSEQ multiplex PCR; TCRdb holds only in-frame clones, not every one. The table shows under 25,000 clones, with about nine tenths occurring only once. The sequencing here drew on CD8+ T cells from peripheral blood mononuclear cells, taken in the first trimester of pregnancy. The TCR sequence derives from a female donor in good health, enrolled as a control in a pregnancy study. V is TRBV11-2 and J is TRBJ2-7; TRBD1 aligns across 9 bases. As DNA, the CDR3 is TGTGCCAGCAGCTCCCCACAGGGGGCAGTCCCCCTCTACGAGCAGTACTTC. It codes for CASSSPQGAVPLYEQYF.